This T cell receptor beta chain was recorded in a study of T cells in Graves' hyperthyroidism and ophthalmopathy. The CDR3 regions of TCR beta were amplified from RNA transcripts. The TCR CDR3 first-round RT-PCR relied on the HTBI primer set. One entry per CDR3 protein, called by TCRdb with MiXCR from the multiplex PCR reads. Here the sample spans about 98,000 distinct CDR3 sequences, approximately 39% being singletons. This CDR3 comprises 16 residues. The J segment lost 0 bases and the V segment lost 0 bases, leaving 3 bases of the junction unmatched. Germline V gene data show CDR1 as SGHVS and CDR2 as FNYEAQ.

The receptor was derived from a woman in her 30s with Graves' hyperthyroidism. This rearrangement joins TRBV7-6 to TRBJ2-5; 8 nucleotides align to TRBD2. The sample taken for sequencing was peripheral blood or thyroid tissue (not recorded which). This chain's CDR3 is CASSLAGGADQETQYF. The CDR3 DNA reads as TGTGCCAGCAGCTTAGCCGGGGGGGCAGACCAAGAGACCCAGTACTTC.